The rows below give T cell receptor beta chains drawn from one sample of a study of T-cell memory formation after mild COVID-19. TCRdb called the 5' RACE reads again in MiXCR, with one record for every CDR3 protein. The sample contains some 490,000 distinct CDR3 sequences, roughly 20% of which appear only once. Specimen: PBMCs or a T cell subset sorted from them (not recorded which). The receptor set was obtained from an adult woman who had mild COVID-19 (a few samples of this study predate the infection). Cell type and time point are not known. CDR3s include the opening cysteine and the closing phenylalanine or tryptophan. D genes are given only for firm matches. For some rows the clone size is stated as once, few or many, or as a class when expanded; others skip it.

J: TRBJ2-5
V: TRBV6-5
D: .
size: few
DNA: TGTGCCAGCAGTTACTCGTCTGGGGGAGAGACCCAGTACTTC
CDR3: CASSYSSGGETQYF

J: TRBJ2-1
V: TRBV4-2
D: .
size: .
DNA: TGTGCCAGCAGCCAAGATTGGGTGTACAATGAGCAGTTCTTC
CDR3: CASSQDWVYNEQFF

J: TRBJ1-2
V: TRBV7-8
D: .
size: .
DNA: TGTGCCAGCAGCTTAAGGGACCTTTCTGGCTACACCTTC
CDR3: CASSLRDLSGYTF

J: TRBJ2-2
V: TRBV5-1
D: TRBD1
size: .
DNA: TGCGCCAGCAGCGAGGGACAGGGGATTACCGGGGAGCTGTTTTTT
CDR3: CASSEGQGITGELFF

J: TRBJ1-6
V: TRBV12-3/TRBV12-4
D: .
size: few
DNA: TGTGCCAGCAGTCGTCCCCCCTTGGGGGCTTCACCCCTCCACTTT
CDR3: CASSRPPLGASPLHF

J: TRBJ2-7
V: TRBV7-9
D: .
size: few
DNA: TGTGCCAGCTCGGCCCCAGAGGAGGCCGAGTACTTC
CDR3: CASSAPEEAEYF

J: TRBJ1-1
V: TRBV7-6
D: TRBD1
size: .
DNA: TGTGCCAGCAGCCCCCACCACCTCATAGTGGGACAGGGTAAGACTGAAGCTTTCTTT
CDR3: CASSPHHLIVGQGKTEAFF

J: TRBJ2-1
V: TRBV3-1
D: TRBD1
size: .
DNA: TGTGCCAGCAGTCGAAAAGGGGCCAACAGGGGGTTCTTC
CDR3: CASSRKGANRGFF

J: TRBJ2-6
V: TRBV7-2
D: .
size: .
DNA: TGTGCCAGCAGCAGCGATTCTCTAGCTGCTGGGGCCAACGTCCTGACTTTC
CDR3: CASSSDSLAAGANVLTF

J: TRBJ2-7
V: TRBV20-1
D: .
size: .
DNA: TGCAGTGCCGCCTTGCAGATCTCCTACGAGCAGTACTTC
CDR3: CSAALQISYEQYF

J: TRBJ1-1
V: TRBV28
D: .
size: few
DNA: TGTGCCAGCAGTTTACCAGGGGTGGCTGAAGCTTTCTTT
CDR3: CASSLPGVAEAFF

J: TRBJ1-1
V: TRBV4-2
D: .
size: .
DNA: TGTGCCAGCAGCCAGGAAGCAGGGGCAAGGAACACTGAAGCTTTCTTT
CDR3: CASSQEAGARNTEAFF

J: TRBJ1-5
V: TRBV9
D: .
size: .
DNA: TGTGCCAGCAGCGTAGGGACAGAAAGCAATCAGCCCCAGCATTTT
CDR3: CASSVGTESNQPQHF

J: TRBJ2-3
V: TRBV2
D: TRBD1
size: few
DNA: TGTGCCAGCACCCGGGCAACAGGGGGCCGCGCGGGAGATACGCAGTATTTT
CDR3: CASTRATGGRAGDTQYF

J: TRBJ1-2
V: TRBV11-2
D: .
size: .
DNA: TGTGCCAGCAGCTTAGGGTACGTCCTCCGAGGCGGCTACACCTTC
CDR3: CASSLGYVLRGGYTF

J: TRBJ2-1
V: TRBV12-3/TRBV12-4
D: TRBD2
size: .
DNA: TGTGCCAGCAGTTGGGGAGGGCCTATCTCCTACAATGAGCAGTTCTTC
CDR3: CASSWGGPISYNEQFF

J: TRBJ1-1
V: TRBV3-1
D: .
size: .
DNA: TGTGCCAGCAGCCAGGATCCAGGGGTTTTCACTGAAGCTTTCTTT
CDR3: CASSQDPGVFTEAFF

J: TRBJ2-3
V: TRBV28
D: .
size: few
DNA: TGTGCCAGCAGTCGCGGGGGCCCCACAGATACGCAGTATTTT
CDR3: CASSRGGPTDTQYF

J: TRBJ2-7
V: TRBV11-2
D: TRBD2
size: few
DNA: TGTGCCAGCAGCTACAGCGTTATAGCGGGAAGCTCCTACGAGCAGTACTTC
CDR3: CASSYSVIAGSSYEQYF

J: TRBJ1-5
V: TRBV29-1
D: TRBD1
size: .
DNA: TGCAGCGTAGCCGCCGACAGGGGAGAACAGCCCCAGCATTTT
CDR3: CSVAADRGEQPQHF

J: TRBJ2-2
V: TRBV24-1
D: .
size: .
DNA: TGTGCCACCAGTGATGGCCAAACACGGAGAACCGGGGAGCTGTTTTTT
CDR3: CATSDGQTRRTGELFF

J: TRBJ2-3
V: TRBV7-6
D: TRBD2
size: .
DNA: TGTGCCACCTCTCTCGGGACAAGCGGGGGTTTGGTGGATACGCAGTATTTT
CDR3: CATSLGTSGGLVDTQYF

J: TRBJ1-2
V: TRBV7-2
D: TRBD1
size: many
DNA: TGTGCCAGCAGCCCAGGCGGGACAGGGGTGCGTGGCTACACCTTC
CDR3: CASSPGGTGVRGYTF

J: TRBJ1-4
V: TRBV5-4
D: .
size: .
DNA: TGTGCCAGCAGCGTGGCAGGGGCTGCAACTAATGAAAAACTGTTTTTT
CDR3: CASSVAGAATNEKLFF

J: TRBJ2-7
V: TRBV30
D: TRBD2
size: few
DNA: TGTGCCTGGAGTGGAATAGGCCTAGTAGCGGGGGGCTTGCGGTACTTC
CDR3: CAWSGIGLVAGGLRYF

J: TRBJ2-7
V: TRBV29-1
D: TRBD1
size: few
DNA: TGCAGCGTTGTAAGAACAGGGGGCTACGAGCAGTACTTC
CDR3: CSVVRTGGYEQYF

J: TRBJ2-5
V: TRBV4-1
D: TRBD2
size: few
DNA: TGCGCCAGCAGCCTTTTTGGACTAGCGGGGGAGAGGGAGACCCAGTACTTC
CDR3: CASSLFGLAGERETQYF

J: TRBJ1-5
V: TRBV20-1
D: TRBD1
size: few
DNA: TGCAGTGCTAGAAAACAGGGGGTAATGGGCAATCAGCCCCAGCATTTT
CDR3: CSARKQGVMGNQPQHF

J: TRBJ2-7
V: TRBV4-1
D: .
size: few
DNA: TGCGCCAGCAGCCAAGCCGGGGGCTCCTACGAGCAGTACTTC
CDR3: CASSQAGGSYEQYF

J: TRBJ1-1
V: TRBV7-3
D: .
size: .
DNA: TGTGCCAGCAGCTATCGGTTCGACACTGAAGCTTTCTTT
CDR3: CASSYRFDTEAFF

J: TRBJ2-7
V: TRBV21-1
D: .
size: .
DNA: TGTGGCAGCAGCCCCTCGAGGGCTGACGAGCAGTACTTC
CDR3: CGSSPSRADEQYF

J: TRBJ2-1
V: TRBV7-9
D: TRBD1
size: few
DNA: TGTGCCAGCAGCTTTCCAGGGGGCTTCTCCTACAATGAGCAGTTCTTC
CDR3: CASSFPGGFSYNEQFF

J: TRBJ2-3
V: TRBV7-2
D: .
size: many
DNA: TGTGCCAGCAGCTATCTCCCCGGGATCACAGATACGCAGTATTTT
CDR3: CASSYLPGITDTQYF

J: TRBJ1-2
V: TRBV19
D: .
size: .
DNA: TGTGCCAGTAGCATATTGGACCTCGGGGAAAATAACTATGGCTACACCTTC
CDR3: CASSILDLGENNYGYTF

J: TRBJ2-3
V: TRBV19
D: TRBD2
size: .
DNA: TGTGCCGTCGGGAGGGGGGCGCATCGGACTACGCAGTATTTT
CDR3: CAVGRGAHRTTQYF

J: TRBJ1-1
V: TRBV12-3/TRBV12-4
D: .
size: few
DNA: TGTGCCAGCAGTCCCCGGGACCAAGCTTTCTTT
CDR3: CASSPRDQAFF

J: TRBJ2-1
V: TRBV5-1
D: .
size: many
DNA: TGCGCCAGCAGCTTGGCGACCAACAATGAGCAGTTCTTC
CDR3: CASSLATNNEQFF

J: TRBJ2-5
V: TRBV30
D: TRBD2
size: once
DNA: TGTGCCTGGGCGACTAGCGGGCTACTGCAAGAGACCCAGTACTTC
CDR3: CAWATSGLLQETQYF

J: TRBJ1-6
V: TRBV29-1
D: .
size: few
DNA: TGCAGCGTTGGGGTGGGGCGAGAGGCCCTCCACTTT
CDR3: CSVGVGREALHF

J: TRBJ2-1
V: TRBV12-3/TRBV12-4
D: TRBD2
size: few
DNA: TGTGCCAGCAGTTTGCTTGGGACTAGCGGGAGGGCCACCTACAATGAGCAGTTCTTC
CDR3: CASSLLGTSGRATYNEQFF

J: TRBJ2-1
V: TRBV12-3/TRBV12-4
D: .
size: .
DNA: TGTGCCAGCAGTTCCGGGGGACCAACAAATGAGCAGTTCTTC
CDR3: CASSSGGPTNEQFF

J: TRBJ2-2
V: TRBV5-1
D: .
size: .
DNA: TGCGCCAGCAGGTTTGGGCTCTCCCCCGGGGAGCTGTTTTTT
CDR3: CASRFGLSPGELFF

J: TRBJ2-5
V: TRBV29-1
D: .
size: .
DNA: TGCAGCGCCGGGTATTTCCAAGAGACCCAGTACTTC
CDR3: CSAGYFQETQYF